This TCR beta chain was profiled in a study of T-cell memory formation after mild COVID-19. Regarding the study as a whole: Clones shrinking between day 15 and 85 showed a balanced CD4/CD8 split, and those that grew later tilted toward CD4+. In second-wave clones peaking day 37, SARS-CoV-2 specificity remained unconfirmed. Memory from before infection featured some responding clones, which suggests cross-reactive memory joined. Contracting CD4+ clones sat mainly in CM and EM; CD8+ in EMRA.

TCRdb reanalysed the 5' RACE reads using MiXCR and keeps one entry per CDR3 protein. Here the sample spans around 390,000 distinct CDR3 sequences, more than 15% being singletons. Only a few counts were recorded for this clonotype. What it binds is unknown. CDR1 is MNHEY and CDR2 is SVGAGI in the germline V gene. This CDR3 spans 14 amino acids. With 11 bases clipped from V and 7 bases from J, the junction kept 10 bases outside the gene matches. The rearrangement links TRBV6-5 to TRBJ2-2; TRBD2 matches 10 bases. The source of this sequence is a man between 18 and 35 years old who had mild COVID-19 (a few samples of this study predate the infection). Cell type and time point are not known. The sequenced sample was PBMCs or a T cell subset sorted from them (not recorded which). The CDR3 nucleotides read TGTGCCCCGCCAGCGGGGGGGCCGTACGGGGAGCTGTTTTTT. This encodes CAPPAGGPYGELFF.